Shown below are 15 T cell receptor beta chains from a single sample sequenced in a study of control samples from healthy donors and cancer patients. The data were produced by immunoSEQ multiplex PCR, yet TCRdb's version contains in-frame clones alone and is incomplete. The sample records fewer than 95,000 clones, just under 85% being singletons. The sample consisted of blood. The receptors come from a man aged 30 to 45 in good health.

The chain has TRBV5-1 and TRBJ2-5; no definite D call. Looked up from germline, CDR1 is SGHRS and CDR2 is YFSETQ. The CDR3 sequence is 13 residues long. The V gene lost 4 bases and the J gene lost 7 bases, with 14 bases spanning the gap. The CDR3 nucleotides are TGCGCCAGCAGCCCGGGCCCCGCTCGGACCCAGTACTTC. It specifies CASSPGPARTQYF.

The J gene is TRBJ2-3, the V gene TRBV10-2; 9 bases match TRBD1. The trim removed 6 bases at V and 2 bases at J, leaving 3 bases unmatched. In germline, CDR1 is WSHSY, CDR2 SAAADI. The CDR3 runs to 14 residues. CDR3 DNA sequence: TGCGCCAGCAGGGGACAGGGTCTCACAGATACGCAGTATTTT. Its translation: CASRGQGLTDTQYF.

The chain uses TRBV11-2 and TRBJ1-3, with D possibly matching TRBD1 (5 bases). This CDR3 has 14 amino acids. The V and J ends lost 3 bases and 0 bases respectively, with 6 bases between them. Germline V lookup: CDR1 SGHAT, CDR2 FQNNGV. CDR3 amino acids: CASSFGGSGNTIYF. Here the CDR3 DNA reads TGTGCCAGCAGCTTCGGGGGCTCTGGAAACACCATATATTTT.

The CDR3 spells CAIGIGLAGGYNEQFF. The CDR3 DNA is TGTGCCATCGGTATCGGACTAGCGGGTGGCTACAATGAGCAGTTCTTC. The gene calls are TRBV10-3 and TRBJ2-1; 11 nucleotides agree with TRBD2. Germline V gene lookup returns CDR1 ENHRY and CDR2 SYGVKD. This CDR3 spans 16 amino acids. The junction had 9 bases not matched to a gene; V was cut back by 8 bases and J by 3 bases.

The CDR3 DNA reads as TGTGCCAGTAGTACGGGACTAGCGGGGGGGATCACCTACGAGCAGTACTTC. Its protein product is CASSTGLAGGITYEQYF. This rearrangement joins TRBV19 to TRBJ2-7; 16 bases agree with TRBD2. Germline CDR1 LNHDA, CDR2 SQIVND (reference sequence). V shed 4 bases, J shed 2 bases, and the junction held 5 bases outside the gene matches. This CDR3 has 17 residues.

This chain uses TRBV2 with TRBJ2-1, with D tentatively TRBD1 (6 bases). The CDR3 runs to 13 residues. V was shortened by 7 bases and J by 5 bases, with 12 bases between the two germline ends. CDR1 and CDR2 (germline): SNHLY, FYNNEI. In DNA form, the CDR3 reads TGTGCCAGCAAACAGGGACCCAACAATGAGCAGTTCTTC. It is translated as CASKQGPNNEQFF.

The chain joins TRBV3-1 (or the pseudogene TRBV3-2) to TRBJ2-5, with 10 bases aligning to TRBD2. The junction had 3 bases not matched to a gene; V was cut back by 7 bases and J by 4 bases. This CDR3 comprises 13 residues. Germline V CDR1 and CDR2: LGHDT, YNNKEL (reference sequence). The CDR3, as DNA: TGTGCCAGCACACTAGCGGGGTTAGAGACCCAGTACTTC. It yields the protein CASTLAGLETQYF.

V gene TRBV5-6 combines with J gene TRBJ2-4, with D uncertain. CDR1 and CDR2 from the germline V gene are SGHDT and YYEEEE. The CDR3 covers 16 residues. V lost 1 base and J lost 5, with 16 bases in between. The CDR3 DNA follows: TGTGCCAGCAGCTTGAGAATGACGGGTATCGAAAACATTCAGTACTTC. This translates into CASSLRMTGIENIQYF.

This chain uses TRBV5-4 with TRBJ2-2, with D perhaps TRBD2 (6 bases). This CDR3 region has 15 residues. From germline, CDR1 is SGHNT and CDR2 YYREEE (reference sequence). The V end lost 4 bases, the J end lost 7 bases, and 17 bases lay between the germline ends. CDR3 nucleotide sequence: TGTGCCAGCAGCGGGGACTCACTAATGGGCGGGGAGCTGTTTTTT. Amino acid sequence: CASSGDSLMGGELFF.

In DNA form, the CDR3 reads TGTGCCAGTAGTATTGAGACAGGGAAGGCTGAAGCTTTCTTT. Translated: CASSIETGKAEAFF. The chain recombines TRBV19 with TRBJ1-1; 7 nucleotides match TRBD1. Germline CDR1 LNHDA, CDR2 SQIVND (reference sequence). The CDR3 has 14 residues. V lost 3 bases, J lost 6 bases, and 7 bases stayed unmatched.

The chain joins TRBV19 to TRBJ1-1; no clear D. The CDR3 totals 12 residues. CDR1 and CDR2 from the germline V gene are LNHDA and SQIVND (reference sequence). V was clipped by 8 bases and J by 8 bases, with 15 bases between them. CDR3 sequence (DNA): TGTGCCAGTCTGGGAAACCCACAAGAAGCTTTCTTT. Translation: CASLGNPQEAFF.

This chain uses TRBV28 with TRBJ2-6; D gene unclear. CDR3 length: 16 residues. V lost 3 bases to trimming and J lost 4 bases, with 13 bases between them. CDR1 and CDR2 from the germline V gene are MDHEN and SYDVKM. CDR3 residues: CASSLPTASGANVLTF. The CDR3 nucleotides are TGTGCCAGCAGTTTGCCCACGGCGTCGGGGGCCAACGTCCTGACTTTC.

The chain recombines TRBV12-5 with TRBJ2-1; TRBD2 aligns across 11 bases. The J segment lost 7 bases and the V segment lost 1 base, leaving 9 bases of the junction unmatched. This CDR3 comprises 17 residues. Germline lookup yields CDR1 LGHNT and CDR2 FRNRAP. Here the CDR3 DNA reads TGTGCTAGTGGTTTGGCCTCCGGGACTAGCGGTACGAATGAGCAGTTCTTC. Translating gives CASGLASGTSGTNEQFF.

The gene calls are TRBV19 and TRBJ1-1; D is unresolved. The CDR3 contains 13 residues. Germline loops: CDR1 LNHDA, CDR2 SQIVND (reference sequence). V shed 4 bases and J shed 2 bases, with 8 bases lying between them. The CDR3 nucleotides are TGTGCCAGTAGTAAGAAGTTAAACACTGAAGCTTTCTTT. This gives the protein CASSKKLNTEAFF.

This sequence joins TRBV9 and TRBJ1-2; no clear D. The CDR3 loop spans 13 amino acids. Germline CDR1 SGDLS, CDR2 YYNGEE. Trimming stripped 3 bases from V and 10 bases from J, with 16 bases between. This chain's CDR3 is CASSEGASAAYTF. The CDR3 coding sequence is TGTGCCAGCAGCGAGGGCGCGTCGGCGGCCTACACCTTC.